This TCR beta chain was documented in a study of OX40 agonist ivuxolimab in advanced cancers. Context from the whole study: Ivuxolimab, which targeted the costimulatory receptor OX40 (CD134), was an agonistic, fully human IgG2 monoclonal antibody. Intravenous ivuxolimab was administered to patients every 2 weeks at six dose levels: 0.01, 0.1, 0.3, 1.5, 3 and 10 mg/kg. Of the approximately 50 dose-escalation patients, hepatocellular carcinoma was present in about 20, melanoma in approximately 15, renal cell carcinoma in 9 and head and neck cancer in 9. A male proportion of roughly 80% and a mean age of 60 years, ranging from 23 to 79, were recorded for the dose-escalation cohort. Prior anti-PD-1, anti-PD-L1 or anti-CTLA-4 therapy was permitted, and checkpoint inhibitors had been received by about two fifths of dose-escalation patients. Partial responses were achieved by three dose-escalation patients, of whom one had hepatocellular carcinoma and two had cutaneous melanoma. The purpose of peripheral TCRbeta sequencing was to test whether ivuxolimab changed TCR sequence diversity and led to clonal T-cell expansion. The paper covers the monotherapy dose-escalation part of the phase I ivuxolimab trial, which included N of about 50 patients. The paper as a whole reports these results and caveats: Low levels of normalized T-cell clonal expansion were also seen in some patients who did not respond. The antigen specificity of the peripheral T cells that underwent clonal expansion was not determined. In the 0.1-3.0 mg/kg groups, partial responders had among the lowest normalized peripheral clonal expansion, particularly in CD8+ T cells. Clonal expansion of both CD4+ and CD8+ blood T cells was observed from baseline to week 6 at doses 0.1 to 3.0 mg/kg. On average, CD8+ T cells showed more expanded clones than CD4+ T cells after ivuxolimab.

The trial excluded patients who had a history of autoimmune disease or were on systemic immunosuppression. Peripheral blood for TCR sequencing was collected from all dose cohorts at baseline, on cycle 4 day 1, and on cycle 7 day 1. The samples were taken from a phase I, first-in-human, multicenter, open-label dose-escalation trial of ivuxolimab. Adults with locally advanced or metastatic head and neck squamous cell, hepatocellular, melanoma or renal cell carcinoma were enrolled in the trial. Before TCR sequencing, CD4+ T cells and CD8+ T cells were sorted from peripheral blood as separate populations. From the cysteine up to the phenylalanine, the CDR3 has a length of 14 residues. The only DNA kept is the CDR3, 42 bases in frame from the first base. The germline V gene (reference sequence) sets CDR1 to SSHAT and CDR2 to FNYEAQ. Between the V and J ends, shortened by 5 bases and 2 bases respectively, the junction contains 11 bases.

Genomic DNA was extracted from sorted cells for sequencing of the TCRbeta CDR3 region. The immunoSEQ Assay was used for sequencing of TCRbeta CDR3 regions. The clones in this table, taken by TCRdb from immuneACCESS, are in-frame only. Not every clone is retained; where verified, under half of the shortfall comes from an unresolved V gene, and the cause of the rest is unknown. The sample profile shows about 14,000 clones; roughly 87% of them were found once. The top ten hold 67% of the sample. With respect to this clone: What this receptor recognizes is not known. No qualities accompany the bases; no much larger clone lies one base away.

This chain is built from TRBV7-7 and TRBJ2-3; too little of a D gene remains to name it. The TCR was taken from an adult with an advanced solid tumor such as melanoma, head and neck, liver or kidney cancer. Sequenced material: CD4+ or CD8+ T cells sorted from blood, taken in a trial of the OX40 agonist ivuxolimab. The bases read TGTGCCAGCAGCCCCGACTCGACCACAGATACGCAGTATTTT. The resulting protein is CASSPDSTTDTQYF.